The 17 T cell receptor beta chains reported below all come from one sample, sequenced in a study of T cell clones after liver transplantation. Clones were sequenced by immunoSEQ multiplex PCR, and TCRdb holds only the in-frame ones, with some missing. The data contain around 60,000 clones, 71% of them singletons. This sample comprised CD4+ T cells from blood, obtained before liver transplant. These receptors came from a human donor who received a liver transplant.

This chain joins TRBV9 and TRBJ1-3, with D unclear. This CDR3 comprises 13 residues. Trimming took 4 bases from V and 2 from J, leaving 7 bases between them. Germline CDR1 is SGDLS and CDR2 is YYNGEE. This CDR3 reads CASSSSAGNTIYF. Written as DNA, the CDR3 is TGTGCCAGCAGCTCCTCAGCTGGAAACACCATATATTTT.

The rearrangement uses TRBV6-1 and TRBJ1-2; D perhaps matches TRBD1 (5 bases). The V gene's germline CDR1 is MNHNS and CDR2 SASEGT. The length of the CDR3 is 12 residues. V lost 4 bases and J lost 8, with 11 bases in between. The CDR3 nucleotides are TGTGCCAGCAGTGGCCTCAGGGCGGGCTACACCTTC. Protein: CASSGLRAGYTF.

For the CDR3, the DNA is TGCAGTCCGTCAGGGGGCCACGAGCAGTACTTC. Translating it yields CSPSGGHEQYF. The chain uses TRBV20-1 and TRBJ2-7; the match to TRBD1 covers 8 bases. Losses at the gene ends were 8 bases for V and 5 bases for J; bases not matched to a gene: 5. CDR1 is DFQATT and CDR2 is SNEGSKA in the germline V gene (reference sequence). This CDR3 is 11 amino acids long.

The chain recombines TRBV28 with TRBJ1-4, with a tentative D call TRBD1 (6 bases). CDR1 and CDR2 from the germline V gene are MDHEN and SYDVKM. Trimming removed 10 bases at V and 3 bases at J, with 18 bases between. The CDR3 has 15 amino acids. In DNA, the CDR3 is TGTGCCATCGGGGGGGCAGGGAGTTCTAATGAAAAACTGTTTTTT. It is translated as CAIGGAGSSNEKLFF.

CDR3 protein: CASSADGASDSPLHF. CDR3 DNA: TGCGCCAGCAGCGCGGATGGGGCCTCGGATTCACCCCTCCACTTT. This sequence joins TRBV5-1 and TRBJ1-6; D possibly corresponds to TRBD1 (5 bases). Germline lookup yields CDR1 SGHRS and CDR2 YFSETQ. V was shortened by 4 bases and J by 8 bases, with 16 bases between the two germline ends. The CDR3 totals 15 residues.

The V gene is TRBV7-3, the J gene TRBJ1-1; no clear D. Germline V gene data show CDR1 as SGHTA and CDR2 as FQGTGA. The germline V and J ends were trimmed by 4 bases and 3 bases, with 12 bases remaining between them. The CDR3 runs to 14 residues. CDR3 loop: CASSSFDGDTEAFF. In DNA form, the CDR3 reads TGTGCCAGCAGCTCCTTCGACGGGGACACTGAAGCTTTCTTT.

V gene TRBV5-1 combines with J gene TRBJ1-1; D might be TRBD1 (6 bases). The V end was cut by 2 bases, the J end by 1 base, with 18 bases between. The CDR3 contains 17 residues. From germline, CDR1 is SGHRS and CDR2 YFSETQ. The CDR3 nucleotides read TGCGCCAGCAGCTTAAGAGGGGGGGGCAGGGAGAACACTGAAGCTTTCTTT. It is translated as CASSLRGGGRENTEAFF. Full variable domain (outside the CDR3, taken from reference TRBV5-1 and TRBJ1-1): KAGVTQTPRYLIKTRGQQVTLSCSPISGHRSVSWYQQTPGQGLQFLFEYFSETQRNKGNFPGRFSGRQFSNSRSEMNVSTLELGDSALYLCASSLRGGGRENTEAFFGQGTRLTVV.

The chain is built from TRBV7-2 and TRBJ2-3; 8 nucleotides align to TRBD2. The CDR3 is 16 amino acids. Germline CDR1 SGHTA, CDR2 FQGNSA. J lost 3 bases, V lost 5 bases, and 10 bases had no gene match. CDR3 region: CASSPRGGSGTDTQYF. The DNA for the CDR3 is TGTGCCAGCAGCCCTCGCGGGGGGTCGGGAACAGATACGCAGTATTTT.

This chain joins TRBV29-1 and TRBJ2-2; D is undetermined. V was shortened by 4 bases and J by 0 bases, with 9 bases between the two germline ends. The CDR3 is 14 residues long. Germline CDR1 and CDR2: SQVTM and ANQGSEA. CDR3 sequence: CSVATVSNTGELFF. The CDR3 nucleotides read TGCAGCGTTGCCACAGTATCGAACACCGGGGAGCTGTTTTTT.

The chain carries TRBV6-1 and TRBJ2-7; D possibly corresponds to TRBD1 (5 bases). Trimming pared 0 bases from V and 0 bases from J, leaving 9 bases between. The germline gives CDR1 MNHNS, CDR2 SASEGT. The CDR3 is made up of 15 amino acids. CDR3 nucleotide sequence: TGTGCCAGCAGTGAAGCAGGGGCGACCTCCTACGAGCAGTACTTC. It encodes CASSEAGATSYEQYF.

This clone was counted only a few times. The rearrangement uses TRBV29-1 and TRBJ2-7, with D perhaps matching TRBD1 (6 bases). The CDR3 runs to 12 residues. Germline assignment: CDR1 SQVTM and CDR2 ANQGSEA. The ends were cut back, 4 bases at V and 3 bases at J, with 10 bases in the middle. This chain's CDR3 is CSVVQDSYEQYF. CDR3 nucleotides: TGCAGCGTTGTTCAGGACAGCTACGAGCAGTACTTC.

This clone was seen only once. The chain employs TRBV4-2 and TRBJ1-5, with a tentative D call TRBD1 (5 bases). The germline gives CDR1 LGHNA, CDR2 YNFKEQ. The length of the CDR3 is 17 residues. The V end lost 1 base, the J end lost 2 bases, and 15 bases lay between the germline ends. The DNA of the CDR3 is TGTGCCAGCAGCCAAGTCGGAGGGGCCGAGGGCAATCAGCCCCAGCATTTT. Its translation is CASSQVGGAEGNQPQHF.

V and J are TRBV18 and TRBJ2-3; 10 nucleotides match TRBD2. CDR1 and CDR2 from the germline V gene are KGHSH and LQKENI. This CDR3 region has 16 residues. The trim removed 1 base at V and 5 bases at J, leaving 6 bases unmatched. The CDR3 here is CASSPQSGGVKDTQYF. DNA of the CDR3: TGTGCCAGCTCACCACAAAGCGGGGGGGTCAAAGATACGCAGTATTTT.

The rearrangement joins TRBV7-6 to TRBJ2-1; TRBD2 is a possible D gene (6 bases). This CDR3 contains 13 residues. The V and J ends lost 3 bases and 6 bases respectively, with 9 bases between them. The germline gives CDR1 SGHVS, CDR2 FNYEAQ. As DNA, the CDR3 is TGTGCCAGCAGCTTGGGTAGCGGCAATGAGCAGTTCTTC. Translating gives CASSLGSGNEQFF.

The chain couples TRBV7-6 to TRBJ2-5, with 7 nucleotides matching TRBD1. Germline V lookup: CDR1 SGHVS, CDR2 FNYEAQ. CDR3 length: 13 residues. J lost 2 bases, V lost 5 bases, and 2 bases had no gene match. CDR3 loop: CASSRGRQETQYF. In DNA form, the CDR3 reads TGTGCCAGCAGCAGGGGGCGACAAGAGACCCAGTACTTC.

The sample holds many counts of this clone. V is TRBV5-1 and J is TRBJ1-4; 7 bases fit TRBD1. The CDR3 has 15 residues. Looked up from germline, CDR1 is SGHRS and CDR2 is YFSETQ. Losses at the gene ends were 4 bases for V and 1 base for J; bases not matched to a gene: 4. This CDR3 reads CASSPTGVTNEKLFF. In DNA form, the CDR3 reads TGCGCCAGCAGCCCTACAGGGGTAACTAATGAAAAACTGTTTTTT. The variable domain in full, with the rest retrieved from reference TRBV5-1 and TRBJ1-4, is KAGVTQTPRYLIKTRGQQVTLSCSPISGHRSVSWYQQTPGQGLQFLFEYFSETQRNKGNFPGRFSGRQFSNSRSEMNVSTLELGDSALYLCASSPTGVTNEKLFFGSGTQLSVL.

CDR3 sequence reads: CASSQPGQGVNSPLHF. DNA for the CDR3: TGCGCCAGCAGCCAACCCGGACAGGGTGTGAATTCACCCCTCCACTTT. The rearrangement joins TRBV4-1 to TRBJ1-6; 8 nucleotides agree with TRBD1. The V gene's germline CDR1 is MGHRA and CDR2 YSYEKL. The CDR3 spans 16 residues. Germline trimming cut 2 bases from V and 7 bases from J; bases unmatched to any gene: 7.